There are a few counts of the clone carrying this T cell receptor beta chain. No antigen is known for it. The data are from a study of vaccination and CD4 T cells after COVID-19. Across the study: Comprising six males and four females, the convalescent participants counted two Hispanic individuals among them. According to the study, participants were given two doses of BNT162b2 or mRNA-1273 vaccine. The cells in question were stimulated using overlapping spike peptides derived from SARS-CoV-2, HCoV-NL63, HCoV-OC43 and HCoV-229E.

With the Oncomine TCR Beta short-read assay, DNA from cultured CD4+ T cells was sequenced. TCRdb reprocessed the PCR reads with MiXCR, giving one entry per CDR3 protein. The table records about 16,000 distinct CDR3 sequences, 72% of them present only once. Documented treatment: approximately 9-day PBMC culture with coronavirus spike peptide pools or control peptides (ViraFEST assay). V gave up 3 bases and J gave up 6 bases; unmatched junction bases: 3. CDR1 KGHDR and CDR2 SFDVKD come from the germline V gene. This CDR3 spans 14 amino acids. This clonotype was obtained from a human donor who had recovered from COVID-19. Sequencing used CD4+ T cells from blood, cultured in vitro. The gene calls are TRBV24-1 and TRBJ2-7, with 11 nucleotides matching TRBD1. The CDR3 protein is CATSDPGTGGEQYF. CDR3 in DNA: TGTGCCACCAGTGATCCCGGGACAGGGGGCGAGCAGTACTTC.